This is a list of T cell receptor beta chains from one sample in a study of cytomegalovirus exposure and HLA in healthy donors. Clones were read by immunoSEQ multiplex PCR, and TCRdb kept only the in-frame ones, dropping some. The data contain approximately 180,000 clones, about 87% of them singletons. The material sequenced was PBMCs. These receptors were collected from a woman younger than 45 in good health and CMV-seronegative. The CDR3 runs from the conserved cysteine through the conserved F or W. The order of the fields is D gene, CDR3 length, J gene, clone size, V gene, CDR3 DNA, CDR3 protein. A D gene is named only where the DNA matches it firmly. Rows may omit the clone size; those that give it use once, few, many or a size class.

TRBD1	14	TRBJ2-7	NA	TRBV5-6	TGTGCCAGCAGCTCGGTGGACAGGCCATACGAGCAGTACTTC	CASSSVDRPYEQYF
NA	15	TRBJ2-5	NA	TRBV18	TGTGCCAGCTCACCACGCGGGACAGTCCAAGAGACCCAGTACTTC	CASSPRGTVQETQYF
TRBD2	14	TRBJ2-5	NA	TRBV5-1	TGCGCCAGCACCTGGGGGGGTACAAAAGAGACCCAGTACTTC	CASTWGGTKETQYF
NA	15	TRBJ1-5	NA	TRBV19	TGTGCCAGTACCAGACAGGTCGGAGGCAATCAGCCCCAGCATTTT	CASTRQVGGNQPQHF
TRBD1	15	TRBJ1-1	NA	TRBV2	TGTGCCAGCAGTGACCCAGGGGGCAGGTACACTGAAGCTTTCTTT	CASSDPGGRYTEAFF
TRBD2	15	TRBJ2-7	few	TRBV27	TGTGCCAGCAGTCCCTTCGGGGGGGCTACCTACGAGCAGTACTTC	CASSPFGGATYEQYF
NA	13	TRBJ1-4	NA	TRBV15	TGTGCCACCAGCAGAGATCCGAGGGAAAAACTGTTTTTT	CATSRDPREKLFF
NA	14	TRBJ2-7	once	TRBV5-1	TGCGCCAGCAGTCCCGGGGACAAAACCTACGAGCAGTACTTC	CASSPGDKTYEQYF
TRBD1	14	TRBJ2-7	NA	TRBV25-1	TGTGCCAGCAGTACAGGGGCCGGTAGGGGCGAGCAGTACTTC	CASSTGAGRGEQYF
NA	15	TRBJ1-4	NA	TRBV6-5	TGTGCCAGCAGTTACGGGGACAATAGGGGTGAAAAACTGTTTTTT	CASSYGDNRGEKLFF
NA	16	TRBJ1-5	NA	TRBV7-9	TGTGCCAGCCGATTTCCCCGAGGGCATTCGTATCAGCCCCAGCATTTT	CASRFPRGHSYQPQHF
TRBD1	14	TRBJ2-7	NA	TRBV7-6	TGTGCCAGCAGCTTAGTGGGACAGGGACGCGAGCAGTACTTC	CASSLVGQGREQYF
NA	12	TRBJ1-2	NA	TRBV7-9	TGTGCCAGCAGCTTAAACTACTATGGCTACACCTTC	CASSLNYYGYTF
TRBD1	14	TRBJ2-7	NA	TRBV4-1	TGCGCCAGCAGCCACGGACAGGCAACCTACGAGCAGTACTTC	CASSHGQATYEQYF
NA	18	TRBJ2-1	NA	TRBV7-6	TGTGCCAGCAGCCCTCACCCTGGGGGGGCGGTTGGTGGCTATGAGCAGTTCTTC	CASSPHPGGAVGGYEQFF
NA	14	TRBJ1-1	NA	TRBV5-6	TGTGCCAGCAGCCCAGGACAGATACTCACTGAAGCTTTCTTT	CASSPGQILTEAFF
TRBD1	12	TRBJ1-2	once	TRBV6-5	TGTGCCAGCAGGCACAGGGGGTATGGCTACACCTTC	CASRHRGYGYTF
NA	15	TRBJ1-1	NA	TRBV7-2	TGTGCCAGCAGCACGTCGGGTAACGCGAACACTGAAGCTTTCTTT	CASSTSGNANTEAFF
NA	15	TRBJ1-4	NA	TRBV11-2	TGTGCCAGCAGCTCTTCCAGGGTTTCGAATGAAAAACTGTTTTTT	CASSSSRVSNEKLFF
NA	18	TRBJ2-1	NA	TRBV14	TGTGCCAGCAGCCAAGATTATGGTGACGGGGGTCGGGGCAATGAGCAGTTCTTC	CASSQDYGDGGRGNEQFF
NA	13	TRBJ2-1	NA	TRBV25-1	TGTGCCAGCAGTGACCCGGGGAGGAATGAGCAGTTCTTC	CASSDPGRNEQFF
TRBD2	16	TRBJ2-2	NA	TRBV9	TGTGCCAGCAGCGTAGCCGGGGGGGCGAACACCGGGGAGCTGTTTTTT	CASSVAGGANTGELFF
NA	13	TRBJ1-2	NA	TRBV7-9	TGTGCCAGCAGCCCCGACAGCTTTTTTGGCTACACCTTC	CASSPDSFFGYTF
TRBD1	16	TRBJ1-2	NA	TRBV9	TGTGCCAGCAGCACCAGACAGGGGGAATTCAACTATGGCTACACCTTC	CASSTRQGEFNYGYTF
NA	15	TRBJ1-3	NA	TRBV6-5	TGTGCCAGCACCCGAGTAGGGGACTCTGGAAACACCATATATTTT	CASTRVGDSGNTIYF
TRBD2	14	TRBJ2-7	NA	TRBV13	TGTGCCAGCAGTTATAGCGGGGGGCCCTACGAGCAGTACTTC	CASSYSGGPYEQYF
TRBD1	14	TRBJ2-5	NA	TRBV7-6	TGTGCCAGCAGCCCATATGGACAGGGACAGACCCAGTACTTC	CASSPYGQGQTQYF
NA	14	TRBJ1-6	NA	TRBV6-1	TGTGCCAGCAGTCACCCACTACAGGGATCACCCCTCCACTTT	CASSHPLQGSPLHF
TRBD2	14	TRBJ2-2	once	TRBV2	TGTGCCAGCAGAGGACTAGCCAACACCGGGGAGCTGTTTTTT	CASRGLANTGELFF
NA	13	TRBJ2-7	NA	TRBV30	TGTGCCTGGAGTGTATTACAGCACTACGAGCAGTACTTC	CAWSVLQHYEQYF
NA	15	TRBJ2-3	NA	TRBV5-4	TGTGCCAGCAGCTCCCGGACTAAGAACACAGATACGCAGTATTTT	CASSSRTKNTDTQYF
NA	13	TRBJ2-1	NA	TRBV6-5	TGTGCCAGCAGTTACGCCCACTGGGGCTCGCAGTTCTTC	CASSYAHWGSQFF
NA	12	TRBJ2-7	NA	TRBV10-3	TGTGCCATCCTTGCGCCCCCCGACGAGCAGTACTTC	CAILAPPDEQYF
TRBD1	14	TRBJ2-7	NA	TRBV7-6	TGTGCCAGCAGCCCCGGGACAGGAAACCTCGAGCAGTACTTC	CASSPGTGNLEQYF
NA	15	TRBJ2-3	NA	TRBV5-1	TGCGCCAGCAGCTTGGCGATGCGAATCCTGGATACGCAGTATTTT	CASSLAMRILDTQYF
TRBD1	13	TRBJ1-2	NA	TRBV7-6	TGTGCCAGCAGCCCGGGACAGGGCTATGGCTACACCTTC	CASSPGQGYGYTF
TRBD2	16	TRBJ2-7	few	TRBV10-3	TGTGCCATCAGCAAGATAGCGGGGGGGCTAGAGGACGAGCAGTACTTC	CAISKIAGGLEDEQYF
NA	15	TRBJ1-2	NA	TRBV2	TGTGCCAGCAGTGAGCCGGGACTTCAGGACTATGGCTACACCTTC	CASSEPGLQDYGYTF
NA	15	TRBJ2-7	NA	TRBV9	TGTGCCAGCAGCGTAGACACAGGAGAATCCTACGAGCAGTACTTC	CASSVDTGESYEQYF
NA	17	TRBJ2-3	NA	TRBV18	TGTGCCAGCTCACCACCTGGGACTCACAAAGACACAGATACGCAGTATTTT	CASSPPGTHKDTDTQYF
TRBD1	13	TRBJ2-7	NA	TRBV5-4	TGTGCCAGCAGCGTGACAGGGGAAGACGAGCAGTACTTC	CASSVTGEDEQYF
TRBD1	14	TRBJ1-4	NA	TRBV9	TGTGCCAGCAGCGTAGGACAGGGCCGGGAAAAACTGTTTTTT	CASSVGQGREKLFF
TRBD2	15	TRBJ2-1	NA	TRBV6-6	TGTGCCAGCACCCGCACCGGGACTAACGACAATGAGCAGTTCTTC	CASTRTGTNDNEQFF
TRBD1	16	TRBJ1-5	NA	TRBV27	TGTGCCAGCAGTTTTATGGGGACAGGGGCGTTGCAGCCCCAGCATTTT	CASSFMGTGALQPQHF
NA	11	TRBJ1-3	NA	TRBV29-1	TGCAGCGTTCTTACTGGAAACACCATATATTTT	CSVLTGNTIYF
TRBD2	18	TRBJ2-3	NA	TRBV4-1	TGCGCCAGCAGCCAAGATCCCGGAGCGGGGGGCCCCACAGATACGCAGTATTTT	CASSQDPGAGGPTDTQYF
NA	12	TRBJ2-7	NA	TRBV5-1	TGCGCCAGCAGCTTGGACATCTACGAGCAGTACTTC	CASSLDIYEQYF
NA	14	TRBJ1-3	NA	TRBV27	TGTGCCAGCAGTTTACAGGGGTATGGAAACACCATATATTTT	CASSLQGYGNTIYF
NA	14	TRBJ2-5	NA	TRBV5-4	TGTGCCAGCAGCTCCAAGACTAGTCAAGAGACCCAGTACTTC	CASSSKTSQETQYF
NA	16	TRBJ1-5	NA	TRBV19	TGTGCCAGTAGTATGAGGTCAGTAGAGTGGAATCAGCCCCAGCATTTT	CASSMRSVEWNQPQHF
NA	12	TRBJ2-7	NA	TRBV27	TGTGCCAGCAGTAGGAGCTCCTACGAGCAGTACTTC	CASSRSSYEQYF
TRBD1	14	TRBJ1-2	NA	TRBV29-1	TGCAGCGTCGACGGACCGGGACAGGCCTATGGCTACACCTTC	CSVDGPGQAYGYTF
NA	13	TRBJ1-1	NA	TRBV15	TGTGCCACCAGCAGACGCGGGAACACTGAAGCTTTCTTT	CATSRRGNTEAFF
NA	17	TRBJ2-6	NA	TRBV4-1	TGCGCCAGCAGCATGGGCCCGGGGTTTTCTGGGGCCAACGTCCTGACTTTC	CASSMGPGFSGANVLTF
TRBD1	15	TRBJ1-1	NA	TRBV18	TGTGCCAGCTCACCAGGGGACAGGTTGAACACTGAAGCTTTCTTT	CASSPGDRLNTEAFF
TRBD2	16	TRBJ2-2	NA	TRBV5-1	TGCGCCAGCAGCTTCTGGACTAGCGGTTACACCGGGGAGCTGTTTTTT	CASSFWTSGYTGELFF
NA	13	TRBJ2-7	few	TRBV5-4	TGTGCCAGCAGCTCCCCAGGGGCCTACGAGCAGTACTTC	CASSSPGAYEQYF
NA	13	TRBJ1-1	NA	TRBV27	TGTGCCAGCAGTCCTCGTAGAAACACTGAAGCTTTCTTT	CASSPRRNTEAFF
NA	15	TRBJ2-5	NA	TRBV5-6	TGTGCCAGCAGCTTCGTAGCGGATAATCAAGAGACCCAGTACTTC	CASSFVADNQETQYF